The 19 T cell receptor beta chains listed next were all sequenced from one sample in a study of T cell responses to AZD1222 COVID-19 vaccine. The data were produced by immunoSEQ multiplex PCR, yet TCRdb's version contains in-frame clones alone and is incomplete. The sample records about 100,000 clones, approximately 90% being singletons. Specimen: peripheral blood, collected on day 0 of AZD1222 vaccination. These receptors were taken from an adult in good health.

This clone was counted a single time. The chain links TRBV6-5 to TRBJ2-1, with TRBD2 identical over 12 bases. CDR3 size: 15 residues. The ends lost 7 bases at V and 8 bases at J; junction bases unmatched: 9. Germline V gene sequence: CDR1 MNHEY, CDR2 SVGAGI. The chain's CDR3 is CASTGALAGGDEQFF. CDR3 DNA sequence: TGTGCCAGCACAGGGGCCCTAGCGGGGGGGGATGAGCAGTTCTTC.

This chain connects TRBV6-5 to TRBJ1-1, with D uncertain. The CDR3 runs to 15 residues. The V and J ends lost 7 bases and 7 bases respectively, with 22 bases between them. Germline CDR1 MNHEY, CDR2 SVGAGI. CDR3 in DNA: TGTGCCAGCACCTGGGTAGACGCTGGCGCCCGTGAAGCTTTCTTT. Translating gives CASTWVDAGAREAFF.

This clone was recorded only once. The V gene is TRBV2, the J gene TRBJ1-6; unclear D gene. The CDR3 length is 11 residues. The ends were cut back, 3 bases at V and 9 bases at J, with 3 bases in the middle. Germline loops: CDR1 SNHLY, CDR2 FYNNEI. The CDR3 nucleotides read TGTGCCAGCAGTGATAGTTCACCCCTCCACTTT. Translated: CASSDSSPLHF.

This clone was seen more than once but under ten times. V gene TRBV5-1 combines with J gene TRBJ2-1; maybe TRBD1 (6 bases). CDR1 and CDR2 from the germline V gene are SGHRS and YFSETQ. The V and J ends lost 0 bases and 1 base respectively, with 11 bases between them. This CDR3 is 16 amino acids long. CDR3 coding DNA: TGCGCCAGCAGCTTGGACGGGACATCTTCCTACAATGAGCAGTTCTTC. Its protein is CASSLDGTSSYNEQFF.

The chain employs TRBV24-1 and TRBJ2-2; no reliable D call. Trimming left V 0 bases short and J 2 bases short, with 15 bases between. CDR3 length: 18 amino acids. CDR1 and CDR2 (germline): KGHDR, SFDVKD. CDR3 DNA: TGTGCCACCAGTGATTTGCAGATTCACTGGGATAACACCGGGGAGCTGTTTTTT. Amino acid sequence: CATSDLQIHWDNTGELFF.

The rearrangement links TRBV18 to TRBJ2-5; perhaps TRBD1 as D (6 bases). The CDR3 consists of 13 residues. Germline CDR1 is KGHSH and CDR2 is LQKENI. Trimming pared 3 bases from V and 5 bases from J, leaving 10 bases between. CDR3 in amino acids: CASSPRQGETQYF. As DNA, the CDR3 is TGTGCCAGCTCACCTCGGCAGGGGGAGACCCAGTACTTC.

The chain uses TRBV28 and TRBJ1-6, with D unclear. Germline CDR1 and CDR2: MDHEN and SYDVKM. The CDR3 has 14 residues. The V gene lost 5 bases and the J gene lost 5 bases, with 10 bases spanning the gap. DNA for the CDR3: TGTGCCAGCAGTCCCAGGTGGGATAATTCACCCCTCCACTTT. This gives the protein CASSPRWDNSPLHF. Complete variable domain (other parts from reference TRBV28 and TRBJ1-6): DVKVTQSSRYLVKRTGEKVFLECVQDMDHENMFWYRQDPGLGLRLIYFSYDVKMKEKGDIPEGYSVSREKKERFSLILESASTNQTSMYLCASSPRWDNSPLHFGNGTRLTVT.

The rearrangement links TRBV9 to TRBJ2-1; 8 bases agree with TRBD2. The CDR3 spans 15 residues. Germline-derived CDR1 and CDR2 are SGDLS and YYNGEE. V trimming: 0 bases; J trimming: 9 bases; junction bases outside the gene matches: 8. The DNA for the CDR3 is TGTGCCAGCAGCGTAGGTAGACTAGCGAGCGGTGAGCAGTTCTTC. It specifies CASSVGRLASGEQFF.

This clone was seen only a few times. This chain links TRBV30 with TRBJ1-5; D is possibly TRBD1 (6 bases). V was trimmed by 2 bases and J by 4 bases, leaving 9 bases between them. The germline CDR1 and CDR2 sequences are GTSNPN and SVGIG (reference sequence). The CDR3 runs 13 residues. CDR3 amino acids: CAWSRDTNQPQHF. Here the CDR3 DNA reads TGTGCCTGGAGTCGGGACACGAATCAGCCCCAGCATTTT.

The CDR3 is CASSPSRGAGTQYF. In DNA form, the CDR3 reads TGTGCCAGCTCACCTTCTCGTGGGGCCGGGACCCAGTACTTC. The V gene is TRBV18, the J gene TRBJ2-5, with D tentatively TRBD1 (5 bases). CDR3 length equals 14 residues. CDR1 KGHSH and CDR2 LQKENI come from the germline V gene. Deletions cut 3 bases from V and 7 bases from J, with 15 bases between. The entire variable domain, with the rest obtained from reference TRBV18 and TRBJ2-5, is as follows: NAGVMQNPRHLVRRRGQEARLRCSPMKGHSHVYWYRQLPEEGLKFMVYLQKENIIDESGMPKERFSAEFPKEGPSILRIQQVVRGDSAAYFCASSPSRGAGTQYFGPGTRLLVL.

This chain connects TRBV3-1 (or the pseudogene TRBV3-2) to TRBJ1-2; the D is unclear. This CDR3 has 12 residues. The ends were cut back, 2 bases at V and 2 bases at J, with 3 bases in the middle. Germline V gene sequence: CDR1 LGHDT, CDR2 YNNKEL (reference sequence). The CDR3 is CASSQSNYGYTF. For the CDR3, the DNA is TGTGCCAGCAGCCAATCCAACTATGGCTACACCTTC.

CDR3 region: CAWSDGAGYTF. As DNA, the CDR3 is TGTGCCTGGAGTGATGGGGCTGGCTACACCTTC. The chain uses TRBV30 and TRBJ1-2; D is possibly TRBD1 (5 bases). The CDR3 length is 11 residues. V gave up 1 base and J gave up 7 bases, with 7 bases separating them. The V gene's germline CDR1 is GTSNPN and CDR2 SVGIG (reference sequence).

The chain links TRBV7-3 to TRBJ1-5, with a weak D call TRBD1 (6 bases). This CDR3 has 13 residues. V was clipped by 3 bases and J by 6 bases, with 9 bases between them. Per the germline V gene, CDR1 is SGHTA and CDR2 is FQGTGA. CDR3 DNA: TGTGCCAGCAGCTTTGACAGGTTTCAGCCCCAGCATTTT. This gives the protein CASSFDRFQPQHF.

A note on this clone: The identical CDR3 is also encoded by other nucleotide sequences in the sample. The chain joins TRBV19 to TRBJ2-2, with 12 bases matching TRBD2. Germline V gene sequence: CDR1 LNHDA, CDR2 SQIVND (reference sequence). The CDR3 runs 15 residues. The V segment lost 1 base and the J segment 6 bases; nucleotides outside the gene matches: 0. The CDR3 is CASSIGLAGAGELFF. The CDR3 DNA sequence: TGTGCCAGTAGTATAGGACTAGCGGGAGCCGGGGAGCTGTTTTTT. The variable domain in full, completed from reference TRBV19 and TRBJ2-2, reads DGGITQSPKYLFRKEGQNVTLSCEQNLNHDAMYWYRQDPGQGLRLIYYSQIVNDFQKGDIAEGYSVSREKKESFPLTVTSAQKNPTAFYLCASSIGLAGAGELFFGEGSRLTVL.

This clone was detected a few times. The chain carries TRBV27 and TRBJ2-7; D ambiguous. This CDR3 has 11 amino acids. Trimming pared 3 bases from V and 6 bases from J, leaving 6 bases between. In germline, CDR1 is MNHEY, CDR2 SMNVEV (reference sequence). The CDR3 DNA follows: TGTGCCAGCAGTTTTTTGTCCGAGCAGTACTTC. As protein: CASSFLSEQYF.

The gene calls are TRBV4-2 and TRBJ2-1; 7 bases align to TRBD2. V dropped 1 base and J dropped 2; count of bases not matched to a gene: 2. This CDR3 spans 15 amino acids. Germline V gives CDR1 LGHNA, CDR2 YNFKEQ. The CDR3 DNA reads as TGTGCCAGCAGCCAAGGGGAGGGTACCTACAATGAGCAGTTCTTC. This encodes CASSQGEGTYNEQFF.

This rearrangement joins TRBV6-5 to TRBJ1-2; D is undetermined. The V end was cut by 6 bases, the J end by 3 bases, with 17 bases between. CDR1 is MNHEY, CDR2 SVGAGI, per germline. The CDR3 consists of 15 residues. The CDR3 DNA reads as TGTGCCAGCAGCCTAGGGCCTCAAGGTCACTATGGCTACACCTTC. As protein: CASSLGPQGHYGYTF.

The CDR3 loop is CASSPGTLGNTIYF. Here the CDR3 DNA reads TGCGCCAGCAGCCCCGGGACACTTGGAAACACCATATATTTT. The V call is TRBV4-1, the J call TRBJ1-3, with a tentative D call TRBD1 (6 bases). From germline, CDR1 is MGHRA and CDR2 YSYEKL. V lost 4 bases, J lost 3 bases, and 10 bases lay in between. This CDR3 region has 14 residues.

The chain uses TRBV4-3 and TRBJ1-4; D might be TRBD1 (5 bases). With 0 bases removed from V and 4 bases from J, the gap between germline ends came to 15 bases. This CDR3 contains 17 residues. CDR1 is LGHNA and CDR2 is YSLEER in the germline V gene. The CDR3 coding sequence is TGCGCCAGCAGCCAAGACCAACAGGTCGGCTTTAATGAAAAACTGTTTTTT. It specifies CASSQDQQVGFNEKLFF.